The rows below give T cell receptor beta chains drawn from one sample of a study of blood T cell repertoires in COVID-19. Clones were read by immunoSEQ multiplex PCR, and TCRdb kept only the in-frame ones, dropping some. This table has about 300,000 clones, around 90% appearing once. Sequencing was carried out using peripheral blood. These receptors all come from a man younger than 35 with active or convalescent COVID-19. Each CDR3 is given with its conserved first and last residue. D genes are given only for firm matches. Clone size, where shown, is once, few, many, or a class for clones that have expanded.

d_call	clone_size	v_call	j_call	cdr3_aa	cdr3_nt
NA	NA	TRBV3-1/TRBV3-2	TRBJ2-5	CASSQDKGIGKTQYF	TGTGCCAGCAGCCAAGATAAAGGGATCGGGAAGACCCAGTACTTC
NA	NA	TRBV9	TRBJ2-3	CASSVGESTSTDTQYF	TGTGCCAGCAGCGTAGGGGAGAGCACTAGCACAGATACGCAGTATTTT
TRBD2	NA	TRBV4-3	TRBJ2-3	CASSSIAGPSTDTQYF	TGCGCCAGCAGCTCAATAGCGGGCCCTAGCACAGATACGCAGTATTTT
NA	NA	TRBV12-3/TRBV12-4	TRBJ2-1	CASTPGSAQQFF	TGTGCCAGCACCCCTGGGAGCGCCCAGCAGTTCTTC
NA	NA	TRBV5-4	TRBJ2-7	CASSSRGSLERHEQYF	TGTGCCAGCAGCTCCAGGGGCTCATTAGAACGGCACGAGCAGTACTTC
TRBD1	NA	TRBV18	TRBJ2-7	CASSPGQGQTYEQYF	TGTGCCAGCTCGCCGGGACAGGGTCAGACCTACGAGCAGTACTTC
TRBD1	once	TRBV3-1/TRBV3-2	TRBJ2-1	CASSQEDRKIYNEQFF	TGTGCCAGCAGCCAAGAGGACAGGAAAATCTACAATGAGCAGTTCTTC
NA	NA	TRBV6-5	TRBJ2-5	CASSPELRETQYF	TGTGCCAGCAGCCCGGAGCTGAGGGAGACCCAGTACTTC
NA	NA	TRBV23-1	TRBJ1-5	CASSPSDTGSNQPQHF	TGCGCCAGCAGTCCGAGTGACACCGGAAGCAATCAGCCCCAGCATTTT
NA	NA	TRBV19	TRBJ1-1	CASSTRRGRDTEAFF	TGTGCCAGTAGTACTCGAAGAGGGAGGGACACTGAAGCTTTCTTT